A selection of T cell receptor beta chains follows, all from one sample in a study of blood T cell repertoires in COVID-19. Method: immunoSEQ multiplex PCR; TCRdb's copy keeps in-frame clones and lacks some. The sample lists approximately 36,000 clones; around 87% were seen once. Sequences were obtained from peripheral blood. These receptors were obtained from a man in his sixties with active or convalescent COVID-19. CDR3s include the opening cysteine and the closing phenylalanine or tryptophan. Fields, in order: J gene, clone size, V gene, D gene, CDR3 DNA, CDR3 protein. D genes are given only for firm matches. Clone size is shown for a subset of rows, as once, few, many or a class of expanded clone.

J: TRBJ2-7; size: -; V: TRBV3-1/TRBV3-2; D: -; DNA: TGTGCCAGCAGCCCCTCCGGAGTGGGGCAATACTACGAGCAGTACTTC; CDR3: CASSPSGVGQYYEQYF
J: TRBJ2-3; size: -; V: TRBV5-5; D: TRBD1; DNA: TGTGCCAGCAGCCCACGCTTTGACAGGGGGAGGACAGATACGCAGTATTTT; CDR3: CASSPRFDRGRTDTQYF
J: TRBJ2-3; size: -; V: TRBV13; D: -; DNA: TGTGCCAGCAGCACGGGTAAAGATACGCAGTATTTT; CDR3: CASSTGKDTQYF
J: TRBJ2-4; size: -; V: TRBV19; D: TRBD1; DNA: TGTGCCAGTAGTCTCAGGGACAGGGGAAACATTCAGTACTTC; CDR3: CASSLRDRGNIQYF
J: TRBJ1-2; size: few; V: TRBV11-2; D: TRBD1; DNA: TGTGCCAGCAGCTCCCTACGACAGGGGGGTATTACCTTC; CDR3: CASSSLRQGGITF
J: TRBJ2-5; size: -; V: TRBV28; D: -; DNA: TGTGCCACCTTAGCACCCCGACGGAAGACCCAGTACTTC; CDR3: CATLAPRRKTQYF
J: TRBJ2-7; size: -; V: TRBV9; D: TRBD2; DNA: TGTGCCAGCAGCGTAGGGCTAGCGGACGCCTACGAGCAGTACTTC; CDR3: CASSVGLADAYEQYF
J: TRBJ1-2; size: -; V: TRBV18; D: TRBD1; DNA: TGTGCCAGCTCACCCGAGGGGGCGTATGGCTACACCTTC; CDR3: CASSPEGAYGYTF
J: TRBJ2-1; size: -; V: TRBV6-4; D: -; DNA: TGTGCCAGCAGTGACTCGATGGGTAGCGTTAATGAGCAGTTCTTC; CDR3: CASSDSMGSVNEQFF
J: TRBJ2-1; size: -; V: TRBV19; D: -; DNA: TGTGCCAGTAGTGTAGGTAGGCTAGCAACCAATGAGCAGTTCTTC; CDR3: CASSVGRLATNEQFF
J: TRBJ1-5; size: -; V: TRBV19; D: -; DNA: TGTGCCAGTAGCTTGGGGAGGGGATACCCTAGCAATCAGCCCCAGCATTTT; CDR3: CASSLGRGYPSNQPQHF
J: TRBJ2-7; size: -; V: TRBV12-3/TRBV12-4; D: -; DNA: TGTGCCAGCAGCCGTGGACATTACGAGCAGTACTTC; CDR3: CASSRGHYEQYF
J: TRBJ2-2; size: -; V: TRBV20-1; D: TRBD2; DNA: TGCAGTGCTAGTCTAGCGGGAGGGACCGGGGAGCTGTTTTTT; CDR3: CSASLAGGTGELFF
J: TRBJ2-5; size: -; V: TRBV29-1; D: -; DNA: TGCAGCGTTGACCCTGGCCGGGTTGTAGAGACCCAGTACTTC; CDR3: CSVDPGRVVETQYF
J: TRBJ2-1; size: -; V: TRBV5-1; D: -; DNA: TGCGCCAGCAGCTTGAGAGGCCGGAGTGAGCAGTTCTTC; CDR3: CASSLRGRSEQFF
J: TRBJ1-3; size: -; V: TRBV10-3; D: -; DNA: TGTGCCATCAGAGACAGCAGCGTCAGCTCTGGAAACACCATATATTTT; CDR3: CAIRDSSVSSGNTIYF
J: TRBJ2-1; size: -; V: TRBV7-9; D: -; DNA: TGTGCCAGCAGCTCAAGGGAGTATGAGCAGTTCTTC; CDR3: CASSSREYEQFF
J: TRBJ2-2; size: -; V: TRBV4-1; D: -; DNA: TGCGCCAGCAGCCAAGCTTCAGCGTCAAGGACCGGGGAGCTGTTTTTT; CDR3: CASSQASASRTGELFF
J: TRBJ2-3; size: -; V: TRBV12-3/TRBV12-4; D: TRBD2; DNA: TGTGCCAGCAGTTTCCAACTAGCGGCCCAGTATTTT; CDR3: CASSFQLAAQYF
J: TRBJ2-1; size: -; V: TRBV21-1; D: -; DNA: TGTGCCAGCAGCAAAGTAGGAGGGGGCGAGCAGTTCTTC; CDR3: CASSKVGGGEQFF
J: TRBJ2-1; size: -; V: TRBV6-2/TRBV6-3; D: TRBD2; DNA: TGTGCCAGCAGTTACGGGACTAGCGGCAACAATGAGCAGTTCTTC; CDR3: CASSYGTSGNNEQFF
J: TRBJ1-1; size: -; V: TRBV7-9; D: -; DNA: TGTGCCAGCAGCCGGAACGGCGGGACTTTCTTT; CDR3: CASSRNGGTFF
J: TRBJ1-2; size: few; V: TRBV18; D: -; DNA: TGTGCCAGCTCAGAAGACAGGAACTATGGCTACACCTTC; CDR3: CASSEDRNYGYTF
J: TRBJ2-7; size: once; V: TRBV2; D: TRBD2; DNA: TGTGCCAGCATTTGGGCGGGGGTCGGCGAGCAGTACTTC; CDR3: CASIWAGVGEQYF
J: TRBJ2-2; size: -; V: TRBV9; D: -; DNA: TGTGCCAGCAGCGTAGTCGACAGAACAACCGGGGAGCTGTTTTTT; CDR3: CASSVVDRTTGELFF
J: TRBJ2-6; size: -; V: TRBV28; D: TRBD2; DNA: TGTGCCAGCAGTTTATGCGTGTTTAGAGGGACTAGCCGGGAGCCGGCTCCTGGGGCCAACGTCCTGACTTTC; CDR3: CASSLCVFRGTSREPAPGANVLTF
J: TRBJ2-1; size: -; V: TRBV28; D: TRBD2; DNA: TGTGCCAGCAGATCCTTTTCCAGCGGGAGTAATGAGCAGTTCTTC; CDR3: CASRSFSSGSNEQFF
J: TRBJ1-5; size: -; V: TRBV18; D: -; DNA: TGTGCCAGCTCACCGGCTTCAGGGTTTCAGCCCCAGCATTTT; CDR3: CASSPASGFQPQHF
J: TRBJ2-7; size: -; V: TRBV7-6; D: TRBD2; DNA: TGTGCCAGCAGCCAACACTGGACTAGCGGGACCTACTACGAGCAGTACTTC; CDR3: CASSQHWTSGTYYEQYF
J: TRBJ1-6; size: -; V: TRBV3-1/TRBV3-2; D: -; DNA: TGTGCCAGCAGCCACCCAGGTCGGGGATTACATTCACCCCTCCACTTT; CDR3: CASSHPGRGLHSPLHF
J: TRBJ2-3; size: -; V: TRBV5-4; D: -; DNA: TGTGCCAGCAGCCCCTCAACATCAGATACGCAGTATTTT; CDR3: CASSPSTSDTQYF
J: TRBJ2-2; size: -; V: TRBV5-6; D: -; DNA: TGTGCCAGCAGCGCGGACCTAGGGGGGAACACCGGGGAGCTGTTTTTT; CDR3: CASSADLGGNTGELFF
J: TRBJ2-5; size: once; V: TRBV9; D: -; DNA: TGTGCCAGCAGTAAAGAGACCCAGTACTTC; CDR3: CASSKETQYF
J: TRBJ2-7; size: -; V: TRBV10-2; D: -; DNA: TGCGCCAGCAGTGAATTTATCTCCTACGAGCAGTACTTC; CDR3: CASSEFISYEQYF
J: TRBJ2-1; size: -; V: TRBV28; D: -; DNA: TGTGCCAGCAGTTCCGGACTACGCTACAATGAGCAGTTCTTC; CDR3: CASSSGLRYNEQFF
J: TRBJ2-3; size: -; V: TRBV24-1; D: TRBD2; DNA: TGTGCCACCAGTGATTCAAGCGGGAGGTCGTCAGATACGCAGTATTTT; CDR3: CATSDSSGRSSDTQYF
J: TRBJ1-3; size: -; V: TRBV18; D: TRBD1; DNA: TGTGCCAGCTCACAAGACAGGGGAGCTGGAAACACCATATATTTT; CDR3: CASSQDRGAGNTIYF
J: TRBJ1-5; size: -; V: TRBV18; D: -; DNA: TGTGCCAGCTCACCACGGGACAAGAACAATCAGCCCCAGCATTTT; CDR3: CASSPRDKNNQPQHF
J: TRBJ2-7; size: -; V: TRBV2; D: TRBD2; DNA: TGTGCCAGCAGGGAGGCTAGCGGGAGAGGCGAGCAGTACTTC; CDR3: CASREASGRGEQYF
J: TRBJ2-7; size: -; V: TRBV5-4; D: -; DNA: TGTGCCAGCAGCTTTTCGATAAGCGGGTTCCCCTACGAGCAGTACTTC; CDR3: CASSFSISGFPYEQYF
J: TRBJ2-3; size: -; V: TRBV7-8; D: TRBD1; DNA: TGTGCCAGCAGCCCCCGGGACAGGGGGTCAGATACGCAGTATTTT; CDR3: CASSPRDRGSDTQYF
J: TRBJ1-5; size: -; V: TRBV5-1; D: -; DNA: TGCGCCAGCAGCCAGGGTAACAATCAGCCCCAGCATTTT; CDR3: CASSQGNNQPQHF
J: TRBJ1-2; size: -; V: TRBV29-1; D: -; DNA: TGCAGCGTTACTTTGGCCGGGGGGGACTATGGCTACACCTTC; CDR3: CSVTLAGGDYGYTF
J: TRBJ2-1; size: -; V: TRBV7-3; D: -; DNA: TGTGCCAGCAGCGTAAGGGGAGTGAGGGATGAGCAGTTCTTC; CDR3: CASSVRGVRDEQFF
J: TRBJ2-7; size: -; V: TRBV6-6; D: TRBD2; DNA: TGTGCCAGCAGAAGCGGGACTAGCTCCTACGAGCAGTACTTC; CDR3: CASRSGTSSYEQYF
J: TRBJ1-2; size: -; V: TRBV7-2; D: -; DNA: TGTGCCAGCAGCTTAGACAGGGTGGGCTATGGCTACACCTTC; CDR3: CASSLDRVGYGYTF
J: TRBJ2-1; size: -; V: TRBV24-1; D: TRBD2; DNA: TGTGCCACCAGCCAACTAGCGGGGGGGGAGCAGTTCTTC; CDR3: CATSQLAGGEQFF
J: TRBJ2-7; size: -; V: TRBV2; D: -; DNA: TGTGCCAGCAGCTTCTGGACAGAGCAGTACTTC; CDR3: CASSFWTEQYF
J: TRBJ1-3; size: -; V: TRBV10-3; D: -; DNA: TGTGCCATCAGTCCTCGCTACTCTGGAAACACCATATATTTT; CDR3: CAISPRYSGNTIYF
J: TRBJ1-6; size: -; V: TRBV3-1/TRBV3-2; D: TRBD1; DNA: TGTGCCAGCAGCCAAGGGCCTTTCAGGGGGCGGAACTCACCCCTCCACTTT; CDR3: CASSQGPFRGRNSPLHF
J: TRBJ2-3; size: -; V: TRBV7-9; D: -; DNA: TGTGCCAGCAGCTTCTTTCAGGGTTGGACAGATACGCAGTATTTT; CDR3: CASSFFQGWTDTQYF
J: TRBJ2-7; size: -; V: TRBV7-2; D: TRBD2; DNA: TGTGCCAGCAGCTTTGGGCGGGAGTTGGCCTACGAGCAGTACTTC; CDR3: CASSFGRELAYEQYF
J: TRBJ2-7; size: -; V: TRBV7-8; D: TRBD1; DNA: TGTGCCAGCAGCCGCGGGACTACAGGGGGCTTCTACGAGCAGTACTTC; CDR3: CASSRGTTGGFYEQYF
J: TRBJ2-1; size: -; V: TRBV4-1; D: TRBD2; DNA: TGCGCCAGCAGCCAAGCCCAGTCCAGACTAGCGCATAACAATGAGCAGTTCTTC; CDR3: CASSQAQSRLAHNNEQFF
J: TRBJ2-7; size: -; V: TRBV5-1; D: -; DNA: TGCGCCAGCAGCTTGGCCGCGGGACAGAACTACGAGCAGTACTTC; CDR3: CASSLAAGQNYEQYF
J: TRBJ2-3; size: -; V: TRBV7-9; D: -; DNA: TGTGCCAGCAGCTTAGTGGCAGGGTGGACAGATACGCAGTATTTT; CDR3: CASSLVAGWTDTQYF
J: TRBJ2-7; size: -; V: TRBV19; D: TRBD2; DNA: TGTGCCAGTAGTATAAGAGCTGGGAGCGGGAGAGTCTACGAGCAGTACTTC; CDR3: CASSIRAGSGRVYEQYF
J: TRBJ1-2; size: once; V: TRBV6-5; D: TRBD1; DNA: TGTGCCAGCAGTACAGGGGGCGGCGCCGGCGGCTACACCTTC; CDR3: CASSTGGGAGGYTF
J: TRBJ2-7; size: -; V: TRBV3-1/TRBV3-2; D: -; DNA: TGTGCCAGCAGCCCCGGAGGGCGGGGCTACGAGCAGTACTTC; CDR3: CASSPGGRGYEQYF